Described below is a single T cell receptor beta chain sequence and its context. Germline CDR1 reads MGHRA; CDR2 reads YSYEKL. The CDR3 has 16 residues. The V segment lost 0 bases and the J segment 11 bases; nucleotides outside the gene matches: 15. The sample belongs to a study of blood T cells in healthy people across ages. A second PCR of roughly 7 to 11 cycles used a sample-barcoded 5' primer and a J-beta primer mix. TCRdb reprocessed the 5' RACE reads with MiXCR, giving one entry per CDR3 protein. The sample yields about 1,600,000 distinct CDR3 sequences, about 43% seen once. This TCR came from a woman aged 18-29 years in good health. Sequences were obtained from blood. V and J are TRBV4-1 and TRBJ2-5, with 7 nucleotides matching TRBD2. The CDR3: CASSQDFGTNYNEQYF. DNA for the CDR3: TGCGCCAGCAGCCAAGATTTTGGGACTAATTACAATGAGCAGTACTTC.